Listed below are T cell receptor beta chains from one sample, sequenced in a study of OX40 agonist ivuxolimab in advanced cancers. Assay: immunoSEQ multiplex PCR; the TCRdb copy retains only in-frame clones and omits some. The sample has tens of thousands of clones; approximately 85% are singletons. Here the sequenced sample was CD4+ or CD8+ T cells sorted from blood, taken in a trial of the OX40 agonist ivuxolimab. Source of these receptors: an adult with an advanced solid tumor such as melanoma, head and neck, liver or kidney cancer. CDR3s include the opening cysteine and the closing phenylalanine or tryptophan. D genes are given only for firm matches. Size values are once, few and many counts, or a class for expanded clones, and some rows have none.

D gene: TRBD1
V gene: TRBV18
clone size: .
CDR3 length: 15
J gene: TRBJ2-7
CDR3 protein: CASSQPGQGTYEQYF
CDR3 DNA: TGTGCCAGCTCACAGCCGGGACAGGGGACCTACGAGCAGTACTTC

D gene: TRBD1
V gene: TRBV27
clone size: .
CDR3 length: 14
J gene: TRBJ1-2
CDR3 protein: CASSLSGRGRGYTF
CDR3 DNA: TGTGCCAGCAGTTTAAGCGGGAGGGGGCGAGGCTACACCTTC

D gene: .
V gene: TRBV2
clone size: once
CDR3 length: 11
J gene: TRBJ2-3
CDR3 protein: CASRSTDTQYF
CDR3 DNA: TGTGCCAGCAGGAGCACAGATACGCAGTATTTT

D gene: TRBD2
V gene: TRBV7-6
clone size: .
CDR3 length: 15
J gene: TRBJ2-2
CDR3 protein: CASSYIAGGPGELFF
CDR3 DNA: TGTGCCAGCAGCTATATAGCGGGGGGGCCCGGGGAGCTGTTTTTT

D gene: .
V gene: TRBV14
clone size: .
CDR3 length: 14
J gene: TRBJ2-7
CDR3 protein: CASSQGGRDVEQYF
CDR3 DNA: TGTGCCAGCAGCCAAGGCGGCAGGGATGTCGAGCAGTACTTC

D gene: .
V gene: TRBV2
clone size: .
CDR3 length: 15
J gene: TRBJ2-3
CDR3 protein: CASRVAGPQGDTQYF
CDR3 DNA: TGTGCCAGCAGAGTAGCGGGCCCACAGGGAGATACGCAGTATTTT

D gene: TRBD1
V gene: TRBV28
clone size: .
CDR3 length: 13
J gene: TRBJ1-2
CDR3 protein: CASRRQGDYGYTF
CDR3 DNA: TGTGCCAGCAGAAGACAGGGGGACTATGGCTACACCTTC

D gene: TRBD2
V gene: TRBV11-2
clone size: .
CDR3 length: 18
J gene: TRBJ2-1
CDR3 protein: CASSSIHRGLAGTNEQFF
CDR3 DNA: TGTGCCAGCAGCTCGATTCACAGGGGACTAGCGGGGACCAATGAGCAGTTCTTC

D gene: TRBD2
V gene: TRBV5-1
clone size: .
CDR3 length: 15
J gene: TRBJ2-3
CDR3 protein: CASSLVLAERDTQYF
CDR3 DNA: TGCGCCAGCAGCTTGGTACTAGCGGAGCGAGATACGCAGTATTTT

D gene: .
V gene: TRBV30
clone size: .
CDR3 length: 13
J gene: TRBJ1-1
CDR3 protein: CACHRTEGTEAFF
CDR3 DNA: TGTGCCTGCCATCGGACCGAGGGGACTGAAGCTTTCTTT

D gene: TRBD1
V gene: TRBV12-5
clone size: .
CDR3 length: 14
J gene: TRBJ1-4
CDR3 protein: CASGPGGTNEKLFF
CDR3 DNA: TGTGCTAGTGGTCCAGGGGGCACTAATGAAAAACTGTTTTTT

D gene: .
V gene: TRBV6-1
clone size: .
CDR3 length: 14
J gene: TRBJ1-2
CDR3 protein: CASSEDGSNYGYTF
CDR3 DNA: TGTGCCAGCAGTGAAGATGGCTCTAACTATGGCTACACCTTC

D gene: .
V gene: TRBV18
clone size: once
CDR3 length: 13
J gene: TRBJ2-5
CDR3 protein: CASSPQGEETQYF
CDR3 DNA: TGTGCCAGCTCACCCCAGGGAGAGGAGACCCAGTACTTC

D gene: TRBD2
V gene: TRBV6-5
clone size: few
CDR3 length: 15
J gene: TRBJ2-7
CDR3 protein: CASRPVGLAGYEQYF
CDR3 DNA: TGTGCCAGCAGACCGGTTGGACTAGCGGGATACGAGCAGTACTTC

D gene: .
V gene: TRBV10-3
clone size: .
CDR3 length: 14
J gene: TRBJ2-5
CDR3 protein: CAISEGQGKETQYF
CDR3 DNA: TGTGCCATCAGTGAAGGGCAGGGGAAAGAGACCCAGTACTTC

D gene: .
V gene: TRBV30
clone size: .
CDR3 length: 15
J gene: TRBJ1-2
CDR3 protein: CAWARNPGTSYGYTF
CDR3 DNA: TGTGCCTGGGCGCGTAATCCCGGGACTTCTTATGGCTACACCTTC

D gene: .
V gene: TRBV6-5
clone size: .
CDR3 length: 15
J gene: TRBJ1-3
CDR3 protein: CASSYEGPKGDTIYF
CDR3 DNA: TGTGCCAGCAGTTACGAGGGACCGAAAGGAGACACCATATATTTT

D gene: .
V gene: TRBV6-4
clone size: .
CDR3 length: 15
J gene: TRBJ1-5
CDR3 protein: CASSDRGYSNQPQHF
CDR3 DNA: TGTGCCAGCAGTGACAGGGGGTATAGCAATCAGCCCCAGCATTTT

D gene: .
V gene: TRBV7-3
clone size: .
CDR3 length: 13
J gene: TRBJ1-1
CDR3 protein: CASSPFMNTEAFF
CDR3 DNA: TGTGCCAGCAGCCCTTTCATGAACACTGAAGCTTTCTTT

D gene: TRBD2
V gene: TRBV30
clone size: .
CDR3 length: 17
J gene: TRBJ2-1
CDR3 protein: CAWTPFLAGSSYNEQFF
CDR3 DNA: TGTGCCTGGACCCCCTTCTTAGCGGGGAGCTCCTACAATGAGCAGTTCTTC

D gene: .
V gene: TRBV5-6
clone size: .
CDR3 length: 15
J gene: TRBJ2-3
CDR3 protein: CASSPRTGGGDTQYF
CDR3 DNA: TGTGCCAGCAGCCCCAGGACCGGGGGCGGGGATACGCAGTATTTT

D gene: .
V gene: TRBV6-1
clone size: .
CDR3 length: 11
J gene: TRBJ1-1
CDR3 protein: CASIMNTEAFF
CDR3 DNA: TGTGCCAGCATCATGAACACTGAAGCTTTCTTT

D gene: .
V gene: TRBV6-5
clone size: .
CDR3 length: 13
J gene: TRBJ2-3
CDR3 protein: CASSYTSGDTQYF
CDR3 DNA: TGTGCCAGCAGTTACACCTCCGGAGATACGCAGTATTTT

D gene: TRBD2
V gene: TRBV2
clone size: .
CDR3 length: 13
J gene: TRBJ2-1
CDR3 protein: CASRGGGGNEQFF
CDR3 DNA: TGTGCCAGCAGAGGTGGGGGGGGCAATGAGCAGTTCTTC

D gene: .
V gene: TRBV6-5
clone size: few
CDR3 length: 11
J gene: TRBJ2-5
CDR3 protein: CASSYEETQYF
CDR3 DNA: TGTGCCAGCAGTTATGAGGAGACCCAGTACTTC

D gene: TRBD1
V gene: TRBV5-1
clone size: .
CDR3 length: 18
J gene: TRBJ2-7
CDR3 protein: CASSLGDRGRPSSYEQYF
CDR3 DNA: TGCGCCAGCAGCTTGGGGGACAGGGGGCGTCCCAGCTCCTACGAGCAGTACTTC

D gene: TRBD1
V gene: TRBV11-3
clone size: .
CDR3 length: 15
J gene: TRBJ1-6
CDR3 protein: CASSWGQGTGSPLHF
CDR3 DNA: TGTGCCAGCAGCTGGGGACAGGGGACTGGGTCACCCCTCCACTTT

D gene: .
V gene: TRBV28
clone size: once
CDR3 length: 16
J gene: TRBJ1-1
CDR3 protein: CASSLPPRGRYTEAFF
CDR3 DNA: TGTGCCAGCAGTTTACCCCCGCGGGGGAGATACACTGAAGCTTTCTTT

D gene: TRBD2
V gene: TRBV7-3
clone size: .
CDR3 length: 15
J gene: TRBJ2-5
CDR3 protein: CASSLIAGGRETQYF
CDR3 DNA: TGTGCCAGCAGCTTAATAGCGGGGGGAAGGGAGACCCAGTACTTC

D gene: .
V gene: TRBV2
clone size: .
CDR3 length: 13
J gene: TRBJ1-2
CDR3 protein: CASSEEGVYGYTF
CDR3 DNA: TGTGCCAGCAGTGAAGAGGGGGTCTATGGCTACACCTTC

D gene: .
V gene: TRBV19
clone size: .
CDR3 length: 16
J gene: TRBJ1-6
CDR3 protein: CASSIGESSYNSPLHF
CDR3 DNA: TGTGCCAGTAGTATCGGGGAGAGCTCCTATAATTCACCCCTCCACTTT

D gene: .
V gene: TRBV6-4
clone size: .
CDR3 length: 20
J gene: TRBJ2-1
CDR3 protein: CASSDLADYRALVLYNEQFF
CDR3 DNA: TGTGCCAGCAGTGACCTCGCCGACTACAGGGCCCTGGTCCTATACAATGAGCAGTTCTTC

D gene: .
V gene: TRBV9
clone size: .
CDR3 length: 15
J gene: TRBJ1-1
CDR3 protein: CASSVAGHPNTEAFF
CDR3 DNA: TGTGCCAGCAGCGTAGCAGGACATCCGAACACTGAAGCTTTCTTT

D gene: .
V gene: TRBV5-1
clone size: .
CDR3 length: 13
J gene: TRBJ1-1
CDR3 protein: CASSRDKPGEAFF
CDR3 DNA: TGCGCCAGCAGCAGAGACAAACCCGGAGAAGCTTTCTTT

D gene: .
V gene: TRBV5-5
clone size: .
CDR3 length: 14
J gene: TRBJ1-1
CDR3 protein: CASSQTLPGAEAFF
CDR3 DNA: TGTGCCAGCAGCCAGACCCTTCCGGGCGCTGAAGCTTTCTTT

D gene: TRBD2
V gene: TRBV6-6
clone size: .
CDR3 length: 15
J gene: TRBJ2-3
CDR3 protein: CASRPGGGSTDTQYF
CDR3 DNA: TGTGCCAGCAGGCCGGGAGGGGGGAGCACAGATACGCAGTATTTT

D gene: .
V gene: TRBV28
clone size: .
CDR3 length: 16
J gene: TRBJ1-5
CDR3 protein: CASTSNFNWGYQPQHF
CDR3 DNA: TGTGCCAGCACCTCCAACTTTAACTGGGGTTATCAGCCCCAGCATTTT

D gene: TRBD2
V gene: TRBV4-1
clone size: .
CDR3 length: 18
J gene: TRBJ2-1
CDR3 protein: CASSQDRLAGTPRNEQFF
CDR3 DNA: TGCGCCAGCAGCCAAGATAGACTAGCGGGGACCCCTCGAAATGAGCAGTTCTTC

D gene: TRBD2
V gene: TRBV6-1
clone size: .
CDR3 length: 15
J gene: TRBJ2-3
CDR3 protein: CASSAPLAGTDTQYF
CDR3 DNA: TGTGCCAGCAGTGCACCCCTAGCGGGGACAGATACGCAGTATTTT

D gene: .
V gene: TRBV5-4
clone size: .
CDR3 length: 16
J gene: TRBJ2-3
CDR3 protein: CASSPKGPISTDTQYF
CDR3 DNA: TGTGCCAGCAGCCCAAAGGGGCCCATTAGCACAGATACGCAGTATTTT

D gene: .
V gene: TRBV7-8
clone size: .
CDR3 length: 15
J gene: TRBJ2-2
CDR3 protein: CASSLRDLNTGELFF
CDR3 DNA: TGTGCCAGCAGCTTAAGGGACTTAAACACCGGGGAGCTGTTTTTT

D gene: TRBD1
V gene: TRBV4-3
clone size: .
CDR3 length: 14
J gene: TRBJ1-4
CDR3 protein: CASSLSDRGGRLFF
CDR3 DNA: TGCGCCAGCAGCCTCTCCGACAGGGGTGGGCGACTGTTTTTT

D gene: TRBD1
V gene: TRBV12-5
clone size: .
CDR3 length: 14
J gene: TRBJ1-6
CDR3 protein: CASGAQGTNSPLHF
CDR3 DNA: TGTGCTAGTGGTGCACAGGGGACTAATTCACCCCTCCACTTT

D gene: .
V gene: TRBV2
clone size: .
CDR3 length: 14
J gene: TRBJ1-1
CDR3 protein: CASSRGGRNTEAFF
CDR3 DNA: TGTGCCAGCTCTAGAGGGGGGCGGAACACTGAAGCTTTCTTT

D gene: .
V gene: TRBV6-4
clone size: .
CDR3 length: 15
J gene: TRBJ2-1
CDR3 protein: CASSEGQGGQHEQFF
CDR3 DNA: TGTGCCAGCAGTGAAGGTCAGGGGGGACAACATGAGCAGTTCTTC

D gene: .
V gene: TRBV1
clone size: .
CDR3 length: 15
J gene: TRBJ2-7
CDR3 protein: CTSSQDRGGTYEQYF
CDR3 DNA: TGCACCAGCAGCCAAGATCGTGGGGGAACCTACGAGCAGTACTTC

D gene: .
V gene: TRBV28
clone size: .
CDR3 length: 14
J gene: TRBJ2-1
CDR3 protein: CASKVQAAYNEQFF
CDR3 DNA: TGTGCCAGCAAGGTCCAGGCGGCCTACAATGAGCAGTTCTTC

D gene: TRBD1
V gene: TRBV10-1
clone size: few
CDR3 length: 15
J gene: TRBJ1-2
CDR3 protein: CASRKKDRSFSGYTF
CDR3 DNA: TGCGCCAGCAGGAAGAAGGACAGGTCCTTCTCGGGCTACACCTTC

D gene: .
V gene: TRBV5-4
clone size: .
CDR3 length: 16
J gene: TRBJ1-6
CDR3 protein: CASSSGSLGYNSPLHF
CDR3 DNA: TGTGCCAGCAGCTCGGGGAGTCTTGGATATAATTCACCCCTCCACTTT

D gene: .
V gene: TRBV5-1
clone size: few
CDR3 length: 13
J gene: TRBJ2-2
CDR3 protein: CASGTGNTGELFF
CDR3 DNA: TGCGCCAGTGGTACAGGGAACACCGGGGAGCTGTTTTTT

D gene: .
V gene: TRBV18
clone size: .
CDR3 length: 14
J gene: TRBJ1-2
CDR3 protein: CASSPPLQDYGYTF
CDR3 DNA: TGTGCCAGCTCACCACCGCTACAGGACTATGGCTACACCTTC

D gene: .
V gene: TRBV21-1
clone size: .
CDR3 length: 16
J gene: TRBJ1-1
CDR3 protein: CASSKDETGRRTEAFF
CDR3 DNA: TGTGCCAGCAGCAAAGATGAGACAGGGAGGCGAACTGAAGCTTTCTTT

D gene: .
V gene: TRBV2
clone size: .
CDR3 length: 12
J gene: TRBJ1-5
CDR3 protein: CASRDSNQPQHF
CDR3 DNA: TGTGCCAGCAGAGATAGCAATCAGCCCCAGCATTTT

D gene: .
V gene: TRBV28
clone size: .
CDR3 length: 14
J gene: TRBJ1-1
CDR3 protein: CASSIQGGITEAFF
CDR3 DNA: TGTGCCAGCAGCATTCAGGGAGGGATCACTGAAGCTTTCTTT

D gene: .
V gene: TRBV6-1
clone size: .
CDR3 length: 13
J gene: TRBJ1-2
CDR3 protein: CASISRPDYGYTF
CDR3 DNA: TGTGCCAGCATATCACGCCCCGACTATGGCTACACCTTC

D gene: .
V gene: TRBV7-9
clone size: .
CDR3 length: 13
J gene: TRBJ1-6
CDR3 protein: CASTLDGNSPLHF
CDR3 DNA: TGTGCCAGCACCCTAGATGGGAATTCACCCCTCCACTTT

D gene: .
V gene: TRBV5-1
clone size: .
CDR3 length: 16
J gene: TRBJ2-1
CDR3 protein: CASSLGAITTYNEQFF
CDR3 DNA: TGCGCCAGCAGCCTAGGGGCGATTACGACCTACAATGAGCAGTTCTTC